The 31 T cell receptor beta chains below come from one sample, sequenced in a study of memory CD4+ T cells and cytomegalovirus serostatus. The sort gate was single viable CD3+CD4+CD8-CD45RO+ cells for memory CD4+ T cells. Generated by immunoSEQ multiplex PCR, the TCRdb table keeps only in-frame clones and is missing some. Altogether fewer than 40,000 clones are present, about 80% being singletons, with the ten largest covering approximately 5%. Sequencing was performed on memory CD4+ T cells from blood. These receptors were taken from an adult in good health and CMV-seropositive.

V usage is TRBV5-1 and J usage is TRBJ2-1; 8 bases line up with TRBD2. Looked up from germline, CDR1 is SGHRS and CDR2 is YFSETQ. This CDR3 comprises 15 residues. V was pared by 0 bases and J by 1 base, with 0 bases of the junction left unmatched. The CDR3 region has the DNA TGCGCCAGCAGCTTGGGCGGGGGGTCCTACAATGAGCAGTTCTTC. Its protein is CASSLGGGSYNEQFF.

This rearrangement joins TRBV5-5 to TRBJ1-6; 7 bases match TRBD1. Germline CDR1 is SGHKS and CDR2 is YYEKEE (reference sequence). V was clipped by 5 bases and J by 11 bases; unmatched bases: 13. The CDR3 loop spans 15 amino acids. DNA for the CDR3: TGTGCCAGCAGTGGAGAGGGGGCGTATTCGGCACCCCTCCACTTT. Its translation is CASSGEGAYSAPLHF. Together with reference TRBV5-5 and TRBJ1-6, the CDR3 gives the full variable domain: DAGVTQSPTHLIKTRGQQVTLRCSPISGHKSVSWYQQVLGQGPQFIFQYYEKEERGRGNFPDRFSARQFPNYSSELNVNALLLGDSALYLCASSGEGAYSAPLHFGNGTRLTVT.

The J gene is TRBJ1-4, the V gene TRBV6-1, with D possibly TRBD1 on 5 matching bases. The CDR3 spans 14 residues. Germline V CDR1 and CDR2: MNHNS, SASEGT. Deletions cut 6 bases from V and 4 bases from J, with 12 bases between. CDR3 DNA sequence: TGTGCCAGCAGGGGGGACGGGCGTAATGAAAAACTGTTTTTT. It translates to CASRGDGRNEKLFF.

The sample holds one count of this clone. The chain has TRBV27 and TRBJ2-3; 7 bases map to TRBD1. Germline values: CDR1 MNHEY, CDR2 SMNVEV (reference sequence). The CDR3 is 16 amino acids. After removal of 0 bases from V and 2 bases from J, the junction contained 5 bases not matched to a gene. CDR3 nucleotide sequence: TGTGCCAGCAGTTTATCCTGGACAGGAAACACAGATACGCAGTATTTT. This translates into CASSLSWTGNTDTQYF.

This chain connects TRBV5-1 to TRBJ2-5; 10 nucleotides agree with TRBD2. This CDR3 contains 15 residues. Unmatched junction bases numbered 3, after V lost 0 bases and J lost 4 bases. Germline CDR1 reads SGHRS; CDR2 reads YFSETQ. CDR3: CASSLDPSGGETQYF. The CDR3 bases are TGCGCCAGCAGCTTGGATCCTAGCGGGGGAGAGACCCAGTACTTC.

The chain uses TRBV4-2 and TRBJ2-7; weak D call: TRBD1 (6 bases). From germline, CDR1 is LGHNA and CDR2 YNFKEQ. V lost 0 bases to trimming and J lost 0 bases, with 21 bases between them. This CDR3 is built from 19 residues. In DNA, the CDR3 is TGTGCCAGCAGCCAAGATTTAAAGTCAGGGGCCCCTAGCTCCTACGAGCAGTACTTC. As protein: CASSQDLKSGAPSSYEQYF.

The gene calls are TRBV9 and TRBJ1-4; D not certain. V was pared by 0 bases and J by 5 bases, with 11 bases between. From germline, CDR1 is SGDLS and CDR2 YYNGEE. There are 15 residues in the CDR3. This chain's CDR3 is CASSVEGGLNEKLFF. CDR3 DNA sequence: TGTGCCAGCAGCGTAGAAGGAGGATTGAATGAAAAACTGTTTTTT.

The chain is built from TRBV7-9 and TRBJ1-1; no clear D gene. The CDR3 covers 12 residues. The V gene lost 3 bases and the J gene lost 4 bases, with 6 bases spanning the gap. CDR1 is SEHNR and CDR2 is FQNEAQ in the germline V gene (reference sequence). The CDR3 DNA sequence: TGTGCCAGCAGCTTTGATAGCACTGAAGCTTTCTTT. It codes for CASSFDSTEAFF.

The chain uses TRBV6-5 and TRBJ1-4, with D unclear. V was clipped by 0 bases and J by 10 bases, with 6 bases between them. This CDR3 region has 12 residues. Per the germline V gene, CDR1 is MNHEY and CDR2 is SVGAGI. The CDR3 is CASSYSSGKLFF. The CDR3 coding sequence is TGTGCCAGCAGTTACTCGAGTGGAAAACTGTTTTTT.

The gene calls are TRBV27 and TRBJ2-2; possibly TRBD2 for D (5 bases). Germline values: CDR1 MNHEY, CDR2 SMNVEV (reference sequence). The CDR3 is 14 amino acids. The ends were cut back, 6 bases at V and 0 bases at J, with 8 bases in the middle. CDR3 nucleotides: TGTGCCAGCAGCGACTACCCGAACACCGGGGAGCTGTTTTTT. Protein: CASSDYPNTGELFF.

This chain links TRBV7-2 with TRBJ1-3, with unresolved D. The V gene lost 2 bases and the J gene lost 3 bases, with 11 bases spanning the gap. The germline gives CDR1 SGHTA, CDR2 FQGNSA. The CDR3 has 15 residues. The CDR3 nucleotides read TGTGCCAGCAGCTTACCTTTGGGTTTTGGAAACACCATATATTTT. This encodes CASSLPLGFGNTIYF.

The V gene is TRBV6-1, the J gene TRBJ1-3; no reliable D call. V lost 3 bases to trimming and J lost 0 bases, with 12 bases between them. This CDR3 contains 16 residues. The V gene's germline CDR1 is MNHNS and CDR2 SASEGT. The CDR3 bases are TGTGCCAGCAGTGACCCGACCCGTGACTCTGGAAACACCATATATTTT. Amino acid sequence: CASSDPTRDSGNTIYF.

This clone is a singleton in its sample. J is TRBJ1-5 and V is TRBV19, with TRBD1 identical over 9 bases. Germline CDR1 is LNHDA and CDR2 is SQIVND (reference sequence). The CDR3 covers 17 residues. The trim removed 0 bases at V and 7 bases at J, leaving 10 bases unmatched. CDR3 bases: TGTGCCAGTAGTATAGAATACGGGACAGGGACACGGCAGCCCCAGCATTTT. It specifies CASSIEYGTGTRQPQHF.

The gene calls are TRBV28 and TRBJ2-6; D call uncertain. Per germline, CDR1 MDHEN and CDR2 SYDVKM. The CDR3 is made up of 12 amino acids. V lost 10 bases and J 1 base, leaving 5 bases between the germline ends. CDR3 sequence reads: CATKSGANVLTF. As DNA, the CDR3 is TGTGCCACCAAGTCTGGGGCCAACGTCCTGACTTTC.

This rearrangement joins TRBV5-6 to TRBJ1-4, with 8 positions matching TRBD1. CDR3 length: 14 residues. Germline V gene sequence: CDR1 SGHDT, CDR2 YYEEEE. Germline trimming cut 4 bases from V and 9 bases from J; bases unmatched to any gene: 8. The CDR3 DNA reads as TGTGCCAGCAGCCGCCGGGACAGGCTGAAAAAACTGTTTTTT. This encodes CASSRRDRLKKLFF.

This clone was picked up one time. The chain uses TRBV7-6 and TRBJ2-2, with D maybe TRBD2 (6 bases). Trimming removed 6 bases from V and 2 bases from J, with 16 bases in between. Germline V CDR1 and CDR2: SGHVS, FNYEAQ. CDR3 length: 16 residues. This CDR3 reads CASSSSAGGNTGELFF. The CDR3 nucleotides read TGTGCCAGCAGTTCGTCGGCCGGGGGAAACACCGGGGAGCTGTTTTTT.

The chain joins TRBV28 to TRBJ1-2; TRBD1 might be the D (5 bases). The CDR3 runs to 14 residues. CDR1 MDHEN and CDR2 SYDVKM come from the germline V gene. Trimming stripped 5 bases from V and 4 bases from J, with 14 bases between. CDR3 DNA: TGTGCCAGCAGTACCCCCGGGGGGGTCTATGGCTACACCTTC. This translates into CASSTPGGVYGYTF.

V and J are TRBV28 and TRBJ2-5; no definite D call. The J call is uncertain, as TRBJ2-7 better fits the DNA end. Germline CDR1 MDHEN, CDR2 SYDVKM. This CDR3 has 14 amino acids. DNA of the CDR3: TGTGCCAGCAGTTTACACACAAGAGACTACGAGCAGTACTTC. Its protein product is CASSLHTRDYEQYF.

The chain is built from TRBV11-2 and TRBJ2-7; D not certain. The CDR3 length is 13 residues. Per germline, CDR1 SGHAT and CDR2 FQNNGV. Trimming shortened V by 2 bases and J by 0 bases, and 5 bases separated the two germline ends. The CDR3 nucleotides are TGTGCCAGCAGCTTACAGAGCTCCTACGAGCAGTACTTC. The encoded protein is CASSLQSSYEQYF.

This chain links TRBV5-6 with TRBJ1-2; tentatively, D is TRBD1 (6 bases). Germline V lookup: CDR1 SGHDT, CDR2 YYEEEE. Trimming took off 6 bases at V and 1 base at J, with 16 bases between the two ends. This CDR3 comprises 15 residues. The CDR3: CASTYFDRINYGYTF. The CDR3 DNA is TGTGCCAGCACCTATTTTGACAGGATTAACTATGGCTACACCTTC. Full variable domain (rest looked up from reference TRBV5-6 and TRBJ1-2): DAGVTQSPTHLIKTRGQQVTLRCSPKSGHDTVSWYQQALGQGPQFIFQYYEEEERQRGNFPDRFSGHQFPNYSSELNVNALLLGDSALYLCASTYFDRINYGYTFGSGTRLTVV.

The CDR3 protein is CASSLVGQGLEKLFF. DNA for the CDR3: TGCGCCAGCAGCTTGGTAGGACAGGGTCTTGAAAAACTGTTTTTT. This chain uses TRBV5-1 with TRBJ1-4; 8 bases line up with TRBD1. The CDR3 spans 15 residues. The germline CDR1 and CDR2 sequences are SGHRS and YFSETQ. V dropped 0 bases and J dropped 7; count of bases not matched to a gene: 5.

J is TRBJ2-1 and V is TRBV14, with D possibly matching TRBD2 (5 bases). CDR1 and CDR2 from the germline V gene are SGHDN and FVKESK. V lost 4 bases and J lost 9, with 16 bases in between. The CDR3 spans 14 residues. CDR3 DNA sequence: TGTGCCAGCAGCCGCGGAACGGGATTTATTGAGCAGTTCTTC. It yields the protein CASSRGTGFIEQFF.

This chain links TRBV29-1 with TRBJ1-1; D ambiguous. The CDR3 has 13 residues. The V end was cut by 7 bases, the J end by 5 bases, with 17 bases between. Germline values: CDR1 SQVTM, CDR2 ANQGSEA. The CDR3 loop is CSAGVLGRTEAFF. The CDR3 DNA is TGCAGCGCCGGCGTTCTGGGGAGGACTGAAGCTTTCTTT.

This clone has a handful of counts. The chain has TRBV7-2 and TRBJ1-1; D gene uncertain. The V gene's germline CDR1 is SGHTA and CDR2 FQGNSA. The germline V and J ends were trimmed by 1 base and 6 bases, with 9 bases remaining between them. The CDR3 extends over 13 amino acids. CDR3 amino acids: CASSLGGRSEAFF. The DNA for the CDR3 is TGTGCCAGCAGCTTAGGAGGACGGTCTGAAGCTTTCTTT.

V is TRBV28 and J is TRBJ2-2; the D is unclear. The CDR3 is 14 amino acids. Germline V gene data show CDR1 as MDHEN and CDR2 as SYDVKM. Trimming took 3 bases from V and 4 from J, leaving 9 bases between them. The CDR3 is CASSLGRFTGELFF. DNA of the CDR3: TGTGCCAGCAGTTTGGGCAGATTCACCGGGGAGCTGTTTTTT.

This chain connects TRBV5-4 to TRBJ1-5, with 8 bases aligning to TRBD1. V lost 2 bases and J lost 3; bases outside the gene matches: 4. Germline loops: CDR1 SGHNT, CDR2 YYREEE (reference sequence). This CDR3 spans 15 amino acids. The CDR3 sequence: CASSFGTGDNQPQHF. CDR3 DNA: TGTGCCAGCAGCTTCGGGACAGGAGACAATCAGCCCCAGCATTTT.

The chain couples TRBV7-8 to TRBJ2-5, with 10 nucleotides matching TRBD2. CDR1 is SGHVS and CDR2 is FQNEAQ in the germline V gene. This CDR3 contains 16 residues. The J segment lost 7 bases and the V segment lost 5 bases, leaving 13 bases of the junction unmatched. The CDR3 DNA reads as TGTGCCAGCAGCCCCCGTCTAGCGGGGGCATCCGCGACCCAGTACTTC. This translates into CASSPRLAGASATQYF.

V is TRBV6-4 and J is TRBJ2-1; no firm D call. The CDR3 is 13 amino acids. Trimming pared 4 bases from V and 10 bases from J, leaving 14 bases between. Looked up from germline, CDR1 is MRHNA and CDR2 is SNTAGT. The CDR3 coding sequence is TGTGCCAGCAGTGCCTCGCCCCTGGAAGAGCAGTTCTTC. It yields the protein CASSASPLEEQFF.

The V gene is TRBV5-8, the J gene TRBJ2-7; 12 bases match TRBD2. This CDR3 has 17 residues. Germline CDR1 is SGHTS and CDR2 is YDEGEE. Trimming took 0 bases from V and 3 from J; bases not matched to a gene: 7. CDR3 in DNA: TGTGCCAGCAGCTTGGTCCCTAGCGGGAGGGCCGTCTACGAGCAGTACTTC. This encodes CASSLVPSGRAVYEQYF.

This rearrangement joins TRBV4-1 to TRBJ1-4, with 9 bases fitting TRBD1. The CDR3 runs to 15 residues. V trimming: 4 bases; J trimming: 7 bases; junction bases outside the gene matches: 7. The germline V gene encodes CDR1 MGHRA and CDR2 YSYEKL. The DNA for the CDR3 is TGCGCCAGCAGCCGAGGAGGGACAGGGCGTGAAAAACTGTTTTTT. This sequence encodes CASSRGGTGREKLFF.

The CDR3 is CASSLDQGLADTQYF. In DNA, the CDR3 is TGTGCCAGCAGCTTGGACCAGGGGCTGGCAGATACGCAGTATTTT. V and J are TRBV5-5 and TRBJ2-3; maybe TRBD1 (6 bases). V was trimmed by 0 bases and J by 4 bases, leaving 12 bases between them. The CDR3 sequence is 15 residues long. Germline assignment: CDR1 SGHKS and CDR2 YYEKEE (reference sequence).